This T cell receptor beta chain came from a study of identical twins. The germline gives CDR1 MDHEN, CDR2 SYDVKM. The CDR3 length is 13 residues. The ends were cut back, 3 bases at V and 1 base at J, with 6 bases in the middle. There are a few counts of this clonotype. Antigen specificity is unknown. Each CDR3 protein is one row after TCRdb ran MiXCR on the 5' RACE reads. Here the sample spans around 340,000 distinct CDR3 sequences, 10% to 15% being singletons. Findings and limits, study-wide: Out-of-frame alpha sequences shared by twins were enriched for low generation probability.

These sequences were also reported in another study, on yellow fever vaccine responses in identical twins.

Sequencing used CD8+ T cells sorted from blood. The chain is built from TRBV28 and TRBJ2-5, with D possibly being TRBD2 (5 bases). The sequence derives from a woman younger than 30 in good health. For the CDR3, the DNA is TGTGCCAGCAGTTTTGAGGGCCAAGAGACCCAGTACTTC. As protein: CASSFEGQETQYF.